These 12 T cell receptor beta chains originate from one sample sequenced in a study of T cell clonality in common variable immunodeficiency. Study conclusions and caveats: Reportedly, TCR beta sequences from common variable immunodeficiency showed fewer deletions and N-nucleotide insertions.

Sequencing was performed with immunoSEQ multiplex PCR; in TCRdb, only in-frame clones are kept and a portion is missing. The record shows 20,000 to 30,000 clones for this sample, with no singletons present. Their target antigens are unknown. The sample comprised peripheral blood mononuclear cells. Receptor source: a human donor with common variable immunodeficiency.

Many counts were recorded for this clone. The read terminates 3 residues ahead of where the CDR3 ends, so the germline J gene completes it. The chain recombines TRBV29-1 with TRBJ1-1; 8 nucleotides line up with TRBD1. The CDR3 spans 12 residues. V dropped 6 bases and J dropped 4; count of bases not matched to a gene: 4. From germline, CDR1 is SQVTM and CDR2 ANQGSEA. Incomplete CDR3 DNA: TGCAGCGTCCAGGGGGCGGCCACTGAA. Amino acid sequence: CSVQGAATE. The full CDR3 reads CSVQGAATEAFF.

This clone was detected many times. The read halts 3 residues ahead of the CDR3 end, with the missing end drawn from the germline J gene. J is TRBJ2-5 and V is TRBV19; D remains unclear. The CDR3 is made up of 10 amino acids. V dropped 10 bases and J dropped 4 bases, with 7 bases sitting between them. Germline V gene data show CDR1 as LNHDA and CDR2 as SQIVND (reference sequence). CDR3 protein: CATAGETQYF. Incomplete CDR3 DNA: TGTGCCACCGCCGGAGAGACC.

This clone has at least ten counts. Read data end 3 residues before the CDR3 end; the end is taken from the germline J gene. J is TRBJ1-1 and V is TRBV18; D is undetermined. The germline gives CDR1 KGHSH, CDR2 LQKENI. The CDR3 has 12 amino acids. Trimming left V 3 bases short and J 4 bases short, with 6 bases between. CDR3 sequence: CASSPLGTEAFF. CDR3 DNA, as far as it was read: TGTGCCAGCTCACCTCTCGGCACTGAA. The full variable domain, with the rest looked up from reference TRBV18 and TRBJ1-1, is NAGVMQNPRHLVRRRGQEARLRCSPMKGHSHVYWYRQLPEEGLKFMVYLQKENIIDESGMPKERFSAEFPKEGPSILRIQQVVRGDSAAYFCASSPLGTEAFFGQGTRLTVV.

This clone has at least ten counts. The sequence runs out 3 residues before the end of the CDR3; the remainder is reconstructed from the germline J gene. This chain connects TRBV29-1 to TRBJ2-7, with TRBD1 matching 7 bases. Unmatched junction bases numbered 8, after V lost 6 bases and J lost 6 bases. The CDR3 has 12 amino acids. Looked up from germline, CDR1 is SQVTM and CDR2 is ANQGSEA. The CDR3 DNA, read in part, is TGCAGCGTCTATGACAGGGCCCTCGAG. Amino acid sequence: CSVYDRALE. The entire CDR3 protein reads CSVYDRALEQYF.

A word on this clone: The observed sequence ends 3 residues before the CDR3 terminus, with the missing tail filled in from the germline J gene. The J gene is TRBJ2-5, the V gene TRBV2; tentatively, D is TRBD2 (6 bases). The germline V and J ends were trimmed by 11 bases and 4 bases, with 17 bases remaining between them. Per germline, CDR1 SNHLY and CDR2 FYNNEI. The CDR3 spans 13 residues. The CDR3 loop is CASLGGAVETQYF. Partial CDR3 DNA: TGTGCCTCTTTGGGGGGTGCGGTAGAGACC.

This clone has more than one count but fewer than ten. The read gets to within 3 residues of the CDR3 end, and the germline J gene fills in the rest. This sequence joins TRBV18 and TRBJ1-4; D might be TRBD1 (6 bases). The V gene lost 4 bases and the J gene lost 0 bases, with 9 bases spanning the gap. This CDR3 comprises 15 residues. The germline V gene has CDR1 KGHSH and CDR2 LQKENI. The sequenced CDR3 bases are TGTGCCAGCTCACAGAGGACAGCAACTAATGAAAAA. This sequence encodes CASSQRTATNEK. From start to end, the CDR3 is CASSQRTATNEKLFF. The variable domain in full, completed from reference TRBV18 and TRBJ1-4, reads NAGVMQNPRHLVRRRGQEARLRCSPMKGHSHVYWYRQLPEEGLKFMVYLQKENIIDESGMPKERFSAEFPKEGPSILRIQQVVRGDSAAYFCASSQRTATNEKLFFGSGTQLSVL.

The sample holds many counts of this clone. The read finishes 3 residues shy of the CDR3 end, and the germline J gene is used to complete it. The V gene is TRBV10-3, the J gene TRBJ2-7, with 9 bases identical to TRBD1. The CDR3 sequence is 15 residues long. V shed 6 bases, J shed 6 bases, and the junction held 12 bases outside the gene matches. Germline loops: CDR1 ENHRY, CDR2 SYGVKD. The part of the CDR3 DNA that was read is TGTGCCATCAGAGCGGACAGGGGCGAGGGATCCGAG. The encoded protein is CAIRADRGEGSE. The whole CDR3 sequence reads CAIRADRGEGSEQYF.

Note on this clone: The CDR3 end is not reached by the read, which stops 3 residues before it; the germline J gene fills it in. V usage is TRBV6-1 and J usage is TRBJ1-4; D might be TRBD1 (6 bases). V dropped 2 bases and J dropped 4 bases, with 8 bases sitting between them. Germline-derived CDR1 and CDR2 are MNHNS and SASEGT. This CDR3 contains 14 residues. The covered CDR3 bases are TGTGCCAGCAGTGAAAGGGGGTTTAATGAAAAA. Its translation: CASSERGFNEK. The CDR3 in its entirety is CASSERGFNEKLFF.

This clone was picked up a small number of times. Read coverage stops 3 residues before the CDR3 terminus; the germline J gene supplies the remainder. The chain is built from TRBV7-2 and TRBJ1-2, with 12 nucleotides matching TRBD1. The CDR3 contains 15 residues. Trimming removed 1 base from V and 7 bases from J; junction bases left unmatched: 4. Germline V CDR1 and CDR2: SGHTA, FQGNSA. The CDR3 spells CASSLGGQGASGYTF. CDR3 DNA (partial): TGTGCCAGCAGCTTAGGGGGACAGGGGGCAAGTGGC. The whole variable domain, filled in from reference TRBV7-2 and TRBJ1-2, reads GAGVSQSPSNKVTEKGKDVELRCDPISGHTALYWYRQSLGQGLEFLIYFQGNSAPDKSGLPSDRFSAERTGGSVSTLTIQRTQQEDSAVYLCASSLGGQGASGYTFGSGTRLTVV.

In its sample, this clone was seen a few times. The sequence runs out 3 residues before the end of the CDR3; the remainder is reconstructed from the germline J gene. This rearrangement joins TRBV11-2 to TRBJ1-1; D is ambiguous. The V end lost 2 bases, the J end lost 1 base, and 11 bases lay between the germline ends. CDR3 size: 15 residues. The germline gives CDR1 SGHAT, CDR2 FQNNGV. The DNA read from the CDR3 is TGTGCCAGCAGCTTACGGCACTTAGCGAACACTGAA. The encoded protein is CASSLRHLANTE. The CDR3, in full, reads CASSLRHLANTEAFF.

With respect to this clone: The read falls 3 residues short of the CDR3 end, and the missing part is taken from the germline J gene. The genes are TRBV11-2 and TRBJ2-1; 10 positions match TRBD2. Per germline, CDR1 SGHAT and CDR2 FQNNGV. V trimming: 5 bases; J trimming: 5 bases; junction bases outside the gene matches: 6. The CDR3 covers 15 residues. CDR3 DNA, as far as it was read: TGTGCCAGCAGCCTCGGACTAGCGGTCAACAATGAG. Translation: CASSLGLAVNNE. The complete CDR3 protein is CASSLGLAVNNEQFF.

This clone was found many times. With the read ending 3 residues before the CDR3 end, the germline J gene is used to fill in that end. The chain combines TRBV13 with TRBJ1-2, with TRBD1 matching 7 bases. CDR3 size: 13 residues. CDR1 is PRHDT and CDR2 is FYEKMQ in the germline V gene (reference sequence). The V gene end was trimmed by 2 bases and the J gene end by 4 bases; junction bases not matched to a gene: 1. The covered CDR3 bases are TGTGCCAGCAGCTTAACAGGGGCCTATGGC. Encoded protein: CASSLTGAYG. The full-length CDR3 reads as CASSLTGAYGYTF.